This T cell receptor (beta chain) is drawn from a study of T cell responses to AZD1222 COVID-19 vaccine. For the study at large: Both about-4-week and about-12-week second-dose recipients were combined. The study's findings and limits: Spike-specific TCR breadth and depth both grew after two AZD1222 doses. Possibly, clonal diversity was underestimated; donors were largely white British and included more females. Reportedly, close to half of spike-specific TCRs are directed against unmutated variant regions.

The method was immunoSEQ multiplex PCR; TCRdb's version includes in-frame clones alone and lacks a portion of them. The table has 95,000 or so clones, about 88% seen once. Comments on this clone: Its antigen is unidentified.

The V end was cut by 5 bases, the J end by 7 bases, with 14 bases between. The germline CDR1 and CDR2 sequences are PRHDT and FYEKMQ (reference sequence). This CDR3 spans 14 amino acids. This receptor was obtained from an adult in good health. V usage is TRBV13 and J usage is TRBJ1-4; D is perhaps TRBD1 (6 bases). The material was peripheral blood, obtained on day 0 of AZD1222 vaccination. CDR3 DNA: TGTGCCAGCAGCGACCGGGACAAGAGTGAAAAACTGTTTTTT. Amino acids: CASSDRDKSEKLFF.